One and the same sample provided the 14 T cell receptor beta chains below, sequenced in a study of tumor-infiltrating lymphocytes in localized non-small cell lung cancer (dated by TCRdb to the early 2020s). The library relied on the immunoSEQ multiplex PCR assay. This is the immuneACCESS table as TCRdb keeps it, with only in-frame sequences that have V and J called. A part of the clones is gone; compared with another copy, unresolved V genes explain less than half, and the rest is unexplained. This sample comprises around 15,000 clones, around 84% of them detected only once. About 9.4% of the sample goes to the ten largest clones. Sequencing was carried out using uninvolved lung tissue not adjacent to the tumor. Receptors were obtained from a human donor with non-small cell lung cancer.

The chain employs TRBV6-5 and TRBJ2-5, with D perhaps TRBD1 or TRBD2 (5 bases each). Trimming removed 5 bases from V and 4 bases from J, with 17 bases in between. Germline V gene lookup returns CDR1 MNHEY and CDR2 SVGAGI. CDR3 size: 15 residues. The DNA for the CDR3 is TGTGCCAGCAGTCCCCGGGACCAGGGAAGAGAGACCCAGTACTTC. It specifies CASSPRDQGRETQYF.

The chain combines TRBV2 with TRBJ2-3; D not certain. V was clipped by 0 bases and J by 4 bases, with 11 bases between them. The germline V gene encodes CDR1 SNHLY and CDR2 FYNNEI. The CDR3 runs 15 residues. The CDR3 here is CASSEAGIRPDTQYF. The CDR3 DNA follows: TGTGCCAGCAGTGAAGCGGGTATCCGCCCAGATACGCAGTATTTT.

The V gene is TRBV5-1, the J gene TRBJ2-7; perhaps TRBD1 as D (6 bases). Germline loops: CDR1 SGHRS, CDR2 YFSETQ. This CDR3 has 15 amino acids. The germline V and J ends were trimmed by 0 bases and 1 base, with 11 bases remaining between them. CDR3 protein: CASSLDGQPSYEQYF. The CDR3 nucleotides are TGCGCCAGCAGCTTGGATGGACAGCCGTCCTACGAGCAGTACTTC.

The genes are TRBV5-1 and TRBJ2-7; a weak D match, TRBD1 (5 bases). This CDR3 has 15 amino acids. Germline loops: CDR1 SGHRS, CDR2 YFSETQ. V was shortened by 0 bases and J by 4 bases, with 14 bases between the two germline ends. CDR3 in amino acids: CASSLEESGIYEQYF. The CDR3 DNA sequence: TGCGCCAGCAGCTTGGAAGAGTCAGGGATATACGAGCAGTACTTC.

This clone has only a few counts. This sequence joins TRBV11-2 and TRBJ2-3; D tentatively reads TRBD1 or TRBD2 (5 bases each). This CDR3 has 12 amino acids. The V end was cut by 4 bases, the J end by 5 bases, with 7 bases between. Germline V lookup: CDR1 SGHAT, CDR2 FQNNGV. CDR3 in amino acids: CASSSRGDTQYF. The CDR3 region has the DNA TGTGCCAGCAGCTCGAGGGGAGATACGCAGTATTTT.

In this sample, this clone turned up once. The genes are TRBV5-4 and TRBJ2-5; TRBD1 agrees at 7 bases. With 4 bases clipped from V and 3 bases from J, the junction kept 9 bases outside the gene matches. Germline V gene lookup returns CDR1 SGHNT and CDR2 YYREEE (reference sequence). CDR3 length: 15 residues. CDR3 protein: CASSRSTGTEETQYF. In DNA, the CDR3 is TGTGCCAGCAGCAGGAGTACCGGGACAGAAGAGACCCAGTACTTC.

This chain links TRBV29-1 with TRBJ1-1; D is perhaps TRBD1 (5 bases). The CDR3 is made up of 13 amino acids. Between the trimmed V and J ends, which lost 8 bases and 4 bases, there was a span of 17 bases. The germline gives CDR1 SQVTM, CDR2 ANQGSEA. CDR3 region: CSCWGRAITEAFF. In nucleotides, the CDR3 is TGCAGCTGCTGGGGCAGAGCAATCACTGAAGCTTTCTTT.

The CDR3 sequence: CTSSQEASSIAEQYF. DNA for the CDR3: TGCACCAGCAGCCAAGAAGCCAGTAGTATCGCCGAGCAGTACTTC. The V call is TRBV1, the J call TRBJ2-7. TRBV1 is tagged as a pseudogene. The CDR3 consists of 15 residues.

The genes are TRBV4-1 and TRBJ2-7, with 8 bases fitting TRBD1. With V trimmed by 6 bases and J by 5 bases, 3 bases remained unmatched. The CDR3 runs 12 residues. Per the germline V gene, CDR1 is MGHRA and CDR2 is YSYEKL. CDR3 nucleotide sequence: TGCGCCAGCAGTAACAGGGGGAACGAGCAGTACTTC. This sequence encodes CASSNRGNEQYF.

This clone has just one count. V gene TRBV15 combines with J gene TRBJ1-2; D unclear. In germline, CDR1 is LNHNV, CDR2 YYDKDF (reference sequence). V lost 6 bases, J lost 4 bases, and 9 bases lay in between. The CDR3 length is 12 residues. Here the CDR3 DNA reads TGTGCCACCAGTAATGAGGCCTATGGCTACACCTTC. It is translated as CATSNEAYGYTF. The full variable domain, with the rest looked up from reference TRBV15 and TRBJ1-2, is DAMVIQNPRYQVTQFGKPVTLSCSQTLNHNVMYWYQQKSSQAPKLLFHYYDKDFNNEADTPDNFQSRRPNTSFCFLDIRSPGLGDTAMYLCATSNEAYGYTFGSGTRLTVV.

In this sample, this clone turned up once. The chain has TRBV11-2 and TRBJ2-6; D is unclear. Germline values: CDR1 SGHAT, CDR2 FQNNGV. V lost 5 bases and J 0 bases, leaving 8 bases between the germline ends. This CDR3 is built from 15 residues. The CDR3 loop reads CASSPNHSGANVLTF. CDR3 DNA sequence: TGTGCCAGCAGCCCGAATCACTCTGGGGCCAACGTCCTGACTTTC.

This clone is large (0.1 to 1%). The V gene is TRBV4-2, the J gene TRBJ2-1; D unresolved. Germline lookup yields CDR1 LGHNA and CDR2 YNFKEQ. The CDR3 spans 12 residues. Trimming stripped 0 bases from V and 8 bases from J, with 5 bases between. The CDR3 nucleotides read TGTGCCAGCAGCCAAGATAGTTATGAGCAGTTCTTC. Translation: CASSQDSYEQFF.

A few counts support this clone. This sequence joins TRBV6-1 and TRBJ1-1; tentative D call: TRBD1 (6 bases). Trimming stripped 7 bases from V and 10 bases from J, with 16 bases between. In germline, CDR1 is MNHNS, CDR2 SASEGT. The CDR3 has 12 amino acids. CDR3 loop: CASIHRVRGAFF. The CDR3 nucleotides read TGTGCCAGCATTCACAGGGTAAGAGGAGCTTTCTTT.

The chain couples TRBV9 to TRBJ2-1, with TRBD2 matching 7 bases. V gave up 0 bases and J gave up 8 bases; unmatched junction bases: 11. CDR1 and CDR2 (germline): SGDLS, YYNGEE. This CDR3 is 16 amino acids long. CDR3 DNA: TGTGCCAGCAGCGTAGGTTCGGGGAGGGCCTGGTATGAGCAGTTCTTC. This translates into CASSVGSGRAWYEQFF.